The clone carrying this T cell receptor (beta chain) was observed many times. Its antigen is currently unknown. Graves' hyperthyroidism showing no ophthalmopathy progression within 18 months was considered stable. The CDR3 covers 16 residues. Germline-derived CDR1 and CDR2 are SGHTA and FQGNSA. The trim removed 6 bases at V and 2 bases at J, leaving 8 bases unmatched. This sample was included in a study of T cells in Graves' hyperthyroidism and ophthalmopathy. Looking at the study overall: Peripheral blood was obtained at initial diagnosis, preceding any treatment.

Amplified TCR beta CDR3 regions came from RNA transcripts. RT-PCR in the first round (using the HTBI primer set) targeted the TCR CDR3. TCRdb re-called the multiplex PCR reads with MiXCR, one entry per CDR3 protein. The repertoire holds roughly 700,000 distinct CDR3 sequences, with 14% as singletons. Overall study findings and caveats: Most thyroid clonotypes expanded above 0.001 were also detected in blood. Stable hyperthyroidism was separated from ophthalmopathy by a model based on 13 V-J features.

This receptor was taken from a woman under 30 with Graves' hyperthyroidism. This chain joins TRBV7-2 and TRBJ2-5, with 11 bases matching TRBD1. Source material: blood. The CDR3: CASSQGGTGGQETQYF. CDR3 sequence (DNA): TGTGCCAGCAGTCAGGGGGGGACAGGGGGACAAGAGACCCAGTACTTC.